This T cell receptor (beta chain) was sequenced during a study of T cell responses to AZD1222 COVID-19 vaccine. Findings and caveats of the study: Mapped onto spike, vaccine-associated CD4 TCRs spanned it and were dominant at 160-218 and 743-854. No day 14 peak samples; only post-peak repertoires were characterized.

Measured with immunoSEQ multiplex PCR; TCRdb has only the in-frame clones, and not every one. The table has 150,000 to 200,000 clones, 92% seen once. About this clone itself: As yet, its antigen is unknown.

This CDR3 contains 18 residues. The germline V gene encodes CDR1 SQVTM and CDR2 ANQGSEA. The germline V and J ends were trimmed by 7 bases and 6 bases, with 31 bases remaining between them. The TCR was taken from an adult who received the AZD1222 COVID-19 vaccine. The sample here was peripheral blood, taken 28 days after the second AZD1222 dose. The chain uses TRBV29-1 and TRBJ2-1; D possibly uses TRBD1 or TRBD2 (6 bases each). CDR3 coding DNA: TGCAGCGCCTCGTGGGGGGCGCCCCTAACAGAACAGCTCAATGAGCAGTTCTTC. Its translation: CSASWGAPLTEQLNEQFF.